The 3 T cell receptor beta chains below all came from one sample that was sequenced in a study of control samples from healthy donors and cancer patients. The method was immunoSEQ multiplex PCR; TCRdb's version includes in-frame clones alone and lacks a portion of them. The table records around 150,000 clones, 96% of them present only once. Material: blood. Source of these receptors: a woman between 25 and 40 years old in good health.

The chain couples TRBV2 to TRBJ1-2; unclear D gene. The V gene's germline CDR1 is SNHLY and CDR2 FYNNEI. V gave up 4 bases and J gave up 7 bases, with 19 bases separating them. The CDR3 runs to 15 residues. The chain's CDR3 is CASSVREAAAAGYTF. The CDR3 bases are TGTGCCAGCAGTGTAAGGGAGGCCGCGGCCGCTGGCTACACCTTC.

The rearrangement uses TRBV30 and TRBJ2-3; 11 bases line up with TRBD2. After removal of 0 bases from V and 0 bases from J, the junction contained 5 bases not matched to a gene. Germline V CDR1 and CDR2: GTSNPN, SVGIG (reference sequence). The CDR3 length is 17 residues. The CDR3 here is CAWSVSRTSGSTDTQYF. DNA of the CDR3: TGTGCCTGGAGTGTATCTCGGACTAGCGGGAGCACAGATACGCAGTATTTT.

The CDR3 nucleotides are TGTGCCAGCAGTCCTATGAATTCACCCCTCCACTTT. It yields the protein CASSPMNSPLHF. J is TRBJ1-6 and V is TRBV12-3 or TRBV12-4; D gene uncertain. V lost 5 bases to trimming and J lost 7 bases, with 6 bases between them. CDR3 length equals 12 residues.